A selection of T cell receptor beta chains follows, all from one sample in a study of patients and donors after allogeneic stem cell transplantation. MiXCR, run by TCRdb on the RT-PCR reads, gives a single entry per CDR3 protein. The sample gives hundreds of thousands of distinct CDR3 sequences, roughly 13% of which show up once; around a tenth is in the top ten. The sequencing input was blood, either unsorted or a sorted T cell fraction (not recorded which). The receptors derive from a human donor who was either an allogeneic HSCT recipient or a stem cell or donor lymphocyte infusion donor (not recorded which). It is not recorded whose cells these are; they may come from a transplant donor. CDR3s include the opening cysteine and the closing phenylalanine or tryptophan. The D gene is left open where the match is weak. Size values are once, few and many counts, or a class for expanded clones, and some rows have none.

V	J	size	D	CDR3	DNA
TRBV24-1	TRBJ2-1	few	TRBD2	CATSESGLGSYNEQFF	TGTGCCACCAGTGAATCGGGACTAGGATCATACAATGAGCAGTTCTTC
TRBV20-1	TRBJ2-3	few	TRBD2	CSARDLAGEVDTQYF	TGCAGTGCTAGAGATTTAGCGGGGGAGGTTGATACGCAGTATTTT
TRBV30	TRBJ1-1	many	NA	CAWSTPGSAFF	TGTGCCTGGAGTACCCCAGGGTCCGCTTTCTTT
TRBV19	TRBJ2-6	few	TRBD1	CASSPRGQGKGANVLTF	TGTGCCAGTAGTCCCCGGGGACAGGGCAAAGGGGCCAACGTCCTGACTTTC
TRBV29-1	TRBJ1-4	NA	NA	CSVDYVGATNEKLFF	TGCAGCGTAGATTATGTAGGGGCAACTAATGAAAAACTGTTTTTT
TRBV7-2	TRBJ2-7	NA	NA	CASSLAPGYGYEQYF	TGTGCCAGCAGCTTAGCCCCAGGGTATGGCTACGAGCAGTACTTC
TRBV3-1	TRBJ1-3	few	NA	CASSQGQISGNTIYF	TGTGCCAGCAGCCAAGGACAGATCTCTGGAAACACCATATATTTT
TRBV4-1	TRBJ2-1	few	TRBD2	CASSQVLAGRNEQFF	TGCGCCAGCAGCCAAGTACTAGCGGGTCGCAATGAGCAGTTCTTC
TRBV5-1	TRBJ1-1	few	TRBD1	CASSSAAPGTGNTEAFF	TGCGCCAGCAGCTCCGCAGCTCCCGGGACAGGGAACACTGAAGCTTTCTTT
TRBV5-1	TRBJ2-1	NA	NA	CASSQQGLWNEQFF	TGCGCCAGCAGCCAACAGGGTCTGTGGAATGAGCAGTTCTTC
TRBV7-3	TRBJ2-1	NA	TRBD2	CASSPPGLAGRVRFF	TGTGCCAGCAGCCCCCCGGGACTAGCGGGCCGGGTTAGGTTCTTC
TRBV3-1	TRBJ2-1	few	TRBD2	CASSQDPGGRNEQFF	TGTGCCAGCAGCCAAGATCCGGGCGGGAGGAATGAGCAGTTCTTC
TRBV4-1	TRBJ1-1	many	NA	CASSQVGGQGGMNTEAFF	TGCGCCAGCAGCCAAGTGGGGGGGCAGGGAGGGATGAACACTGAAGCTTTCTTT
TRBV29-1	TRBJ2-7	many	NA	CSVQGGGYEQYF	TGCAGCGTGCAGGGGGGGGGCTACGAGCAGTACTTC
TRBV27	TRBJ1-6	many	TRBD1	CASRRQGEDALHF	TGTGCCAGCAGGAGACAGGGTGAGGATGCCCTCCACTTT
TRBV5-1	TRBJ2-2	NA	TRBD1	CASSDTGTGPNTGELFF	TGCGCCAGCAGCGATACTGGGACAGGCCCGAACACCGGGGAGCTGTTTTTT
TRBV5-1	TRBJ2-3	NA	TRBD2	CASSLHRVPSGGPDTQYF	TGCGCCAGCAGCTTGCACAGGGTACCTAGCGGGGGACCAGATACGCAGTATTTT
TRBV12-3/TRBV12-4	TRBJ1-6	many	TRBD1	CASSPGQLNSPLHF	TGTGCCAGCAGTCCGGGACAGTTAAATTCACCCCTCCACTTT
TRBV19	TRBJ1-6	NA	NA	CASTSNRAGSPLHF	TGTGCCAGTACCTCGAACAGGGCCGGTTCACCCCTCCACTTT
TRBV4-3	TRBJ1-2	many	NA	CASSQDQGEGYTF	TGCGCCAGCAGCCAAGATCAAGGGGAGGGCTACACCTTC
TRBV7-2	TRBJ2-7	few	TRBD2	CASSLRLAKEYEQYF	TGTGCCAGCAGCTTAAGACTAGCTAAAGAGTACGAGCAGTACTTC
TRBV20-1	TRBJ1-5	many	NA	CSARSGNGNQPQHF	TGCAGTGCTAGATCGGGGAACGGCAATCAGCCCCAGCATTTT
TRBV30	TRBJ2-7	NA	NA	CAWSGLGPRNEQYF	TGTGCCTGGAGTGGCCTCGGTCCAAGGAACGAGCAGTACTTC
TRBV11-2	TRBJ1-1	NA	TRBD1	CASSFTGDKGTEAFF	TGTGCCAGCAGCTTTACAGGGGATAAGGGCACTGAAGCTTTCTTT
TRBV12-3/TRBV12-4	TRBJ2-1	NA	NA	CASSYAGSPGDEQFF	TGTGCCAGCAGTTATGCCGGGAGCCCCGGTGATGAGCAGTTCTTC
TRBV2	TRBJ2-3	few	NA	CASSVQASRSDTQYF	TGTGCCAGCAGTGTACAGGCATCTAGGTCAGATACGCAGTATTTT
TRBV15	TRBJ2-3	many	NA	CATSRKTPDTQYF	TGTGCCACCAGCAGAAAGACTCCCGATACGCAGTATTTT
TRBV4-1	TRBJ1-4	few	TRBD1	CASSRGTGRTNEKLFF	TGCGCCAGCAGCCGGGGGACAGGAAGGACTAATGAAAAACTGTTTTTT
TRBV7-2	TRBJ1-5	NA	NA	CASSSVGGGQPQHF	TGTGCCAGCAGCTCCGTGGGGGGGGGACAGCCCCAGCATTTT
TRBV28	TRBJ2-1	NA	TRBD1	CASSSLTGDNEQFF	TGTGCCAGCAGTTCCCTGACAGGGGACAATGAGCAGTTCTTC
TRBV4-3	TRBJ2-5	many	TRBD1	CASSQAPGQGGETQYF	TGCGCCAGCAGCCAAGCCCCGGGACAGGGGGGAGAGACCCAGTACTTC
TRBV27	TRBJ2-7	few	TRBD2	CASSSGTRHSYEQYF	TGTGCCAGCAGTTCGGGGACTAGACACTCCTACGAGCAGTACTTC
TRBV6-6	TRBJ1-2	many	TRBD1	CASRRDSDGYTF	TGTGCCAGCAGGAGGGACAGCGATGGCTACACCTTC
TRBV5-1	TRBJ2-7	few	NA	CASSPGTGEVGEQYF	TGCGCCAGCAGTCCCGGGACCGGGGAGGTTGGCGAGCAGTACTTC
TRBV4-2	TRBJ2-5	few	TRBD1	CASSQGTGPQETQYF	TGTGCCAGCAGCCAAGGGACAGGTCCCCAAGAGACCCAGTACTTC
TRBV12-5	TRBJ2-1	few	NA	CASGSGTGLWYEQFF	TGTGCTAGTGGTTCAGGGACGGGTCTATGGTATGAGCAGTTCTTC
TRBV12-3/TRBV12-4	TRBJ2-2	once	NA	CASSLRGFFSSANTGELFF	TGTGCCAGCAGTTTAAGGGGGTTCTTCAGTAGCGCTAACACCGGGGAGCTGTTTTTT
TRBV6-5	TRBJ1-2	few	NA	CASSYSRVNYGYTF	TGTGCCAGCAGTTACTCGCGGGTTAACTATGGCTACACCTTC
TRBV5-1	TRBJ2-2	many	NA	CASSDAGPAPGELFF	TGCGCCAGCAGCGACGCAGGACCCGCACCCGGGGAGCTGTTTTTT
TRBV4-1	TRBJ2-2	many	NA	CASSQPLGTGELFF	TGCGCCAGCAGCCAACCTCTTGGCACCGGGGAGCTGTTTTTT
TRBV7-9	TRBJ1-2	few	NA	CASSLVPTGYTF	TGTGCCAGCAGCTTAGTTCCCACGGGCTACACCTTC
TRBV20-1	TRBJ1-5	NA	NA	CSAMTGLGSNQPQHF	TGCAGTGCTATGACAGGTCTAGGGAGCAATCAGCCCCAGCATTTT
TRBV4-1	TRBJ1-2	few	NA	CASSQDLSTGNYGYTF	TGCGCCAGCAGCCAAGATCTAAGTACAGGGAACTATGGCTACACCTTC
TRBV7-2	TRBJ1-6	few	NA	CASSLERNSPLHF	TGTGCCAGCAGCTTAGAACGGAATTCACCCCTCCACTTT
TRBV19	TRBJ2-7	NA	NA	CASSTPGYSYEQYF	TGTGCCAGTAGTACTCCAGGGTACTCCTACGAGCAGTACTTC
TRBV12-3/TRBV12-4	TRBJ1-1	NA	TRBD1	CASSGDRRVNTEAFF	TGTGCCAGCAGTGGGGACAGGCGAGTGAACACTGAAGCTTTCTTT
TRBV5-6	TRBJ1-2	many	TRBD1	CASSSSATGGYGYTF	TGTGCCAGCAGCTCTTCCGCGACAGGGGGATATGGCTACACCTTC
TRBV9	TRBJ2-4	NA	NA	CASSPSDSTRAFQYF	TGTGCCAGCAGCCCCTCGGACAGTACAAGGGCATTTCAGTACTTC
TRBV24-1	TRBJ2-1	many	TRBD2	CATSDPVAGTRLFF	TGTGCCACCAGTGACCCGGTCGCCGGGACTAGACTGTTCTTC
TRBV12-3/TRBV12-4	TRBJ2-2	many	TRBD2	CAWNRGGLGTGELFF	TGTGCCTGGAATCGGGGAGGGCTTGGCACCGGGGAGCTGTTTTTT
TRBV20-1	TRBJ1-5	NA	NA	CSATRSGGRSNQPQHF	TGCAGTGCAACCCGGTCGGGGGGCAGGAGCAATCAGCCCCAGCATTTT
TRBV10-3	TRBJ2-3	NA	TRBD2	CAISESASGDTDTQYF	TGTGCCATCAGTGAGTCGGCTAGCGGGGACACAGATACGCAGTATTTT
TRBV5-1	TRBJ2-1	many	TRBD2	CASSAAGGSSGEQFF	TGCGCCAGCAGCGCAGCGGGAGGTTCGTCGGGTGAGCAGTTCTTC
TRBV11-2	TRBJ2-2	many	NA	CASSFSNTGELFF	TGTGCCAGCAGCTTCTCGAACACCGGGGAGCTGTTTTTT
TRBV11-2	TRBJ2-3	NA	NA	CASSLGGAVTNTQYF	TGTGCCAGCAGCTTAGGGGGGGCCGTCACAAATACGCAGTATTTT
TRBV5-6	TRBJ1-1	many	TRBD1	CASSWTGGWVTEAFF	TGTGCCAGCAGCTGGACAGGGGGCTGGGTCACTGAAGCTTTCTTT
TRBV5-1	TRBJ1-2	NA	NA	CASSSGVADGYTF	TGCGCCAGCAGCTCAGGGGTCGCGGATGGCTACACCTTC